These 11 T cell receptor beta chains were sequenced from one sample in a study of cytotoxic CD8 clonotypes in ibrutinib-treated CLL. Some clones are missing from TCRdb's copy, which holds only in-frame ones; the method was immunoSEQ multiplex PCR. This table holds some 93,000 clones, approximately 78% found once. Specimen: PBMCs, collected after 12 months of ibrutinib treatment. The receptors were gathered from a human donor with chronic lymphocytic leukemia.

The DNA for the CDR3 is TGCGCCAGCAGCCAAGATTTACCGGGACAGAGAGCCTCTGGGGCCAACGTCCTGACTTTC. It encodes CASSQDLPGQRASGANVLTF. The chain employs TRBV4-3 and TRBJ2-6, with 7 nucleotides matching TRBD1. In germline, CDR1 is LGHNA, CDR2 YSLEER. This CDR3 has 20 residues. Trimming cost V 0 bases and J 0 bases; bases outside gene matches: 11.

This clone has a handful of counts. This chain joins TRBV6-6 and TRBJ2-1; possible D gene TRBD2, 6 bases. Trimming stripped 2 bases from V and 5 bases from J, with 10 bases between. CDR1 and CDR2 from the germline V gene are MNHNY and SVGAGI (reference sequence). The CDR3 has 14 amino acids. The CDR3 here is CASSYIGGDNEQFF. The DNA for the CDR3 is TGTGCCAGCAGTTACATCGGGGGAGACAATGAGCAGTTCTTC.

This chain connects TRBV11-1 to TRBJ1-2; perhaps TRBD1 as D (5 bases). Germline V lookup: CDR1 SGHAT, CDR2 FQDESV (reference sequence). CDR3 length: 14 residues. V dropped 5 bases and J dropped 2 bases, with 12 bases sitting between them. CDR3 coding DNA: TGTGCCAGCAGCCACGGGACGAAGAACTATGGCTACACCTTC. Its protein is CASSHGTKNYGYTF. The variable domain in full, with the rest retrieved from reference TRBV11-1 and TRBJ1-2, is EAEVAQSPRYKITEKSQAVAFWCDPISGHATLYWYRQILGQGPELLVQFQDESVVDDSQLPKDRFSAERLKGVDSTLKIQPAELGDSAMYLCASSHGTKNYGYTFGSGTRLTVV.

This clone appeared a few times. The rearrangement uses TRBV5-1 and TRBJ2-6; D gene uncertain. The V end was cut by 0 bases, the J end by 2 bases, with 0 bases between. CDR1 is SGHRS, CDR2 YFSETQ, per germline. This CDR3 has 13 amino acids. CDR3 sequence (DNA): TGCGCCAGCAGCTTGGCTGGGGCCAACGTCCTGACTTTC. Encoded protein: CASSLAGANVLTF.

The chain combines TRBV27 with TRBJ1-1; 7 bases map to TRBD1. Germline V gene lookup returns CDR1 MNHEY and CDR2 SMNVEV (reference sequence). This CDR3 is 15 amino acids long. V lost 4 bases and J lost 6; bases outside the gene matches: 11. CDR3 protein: CASSSWQRTGAEAFF. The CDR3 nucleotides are TGTGCCAGCAGTTCCTGGCAGAGGACAGGAGCTGAAGCTTTCTTT.

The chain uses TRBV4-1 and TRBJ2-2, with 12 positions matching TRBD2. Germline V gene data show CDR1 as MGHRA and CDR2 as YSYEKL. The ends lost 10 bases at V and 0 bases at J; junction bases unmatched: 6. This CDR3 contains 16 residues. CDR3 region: CATALAGGPNTGELFF. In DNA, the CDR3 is TGCGCCACCGCACTAGCGGGGGGCCCGAACACCGGGGAGCTGTTTTTT.

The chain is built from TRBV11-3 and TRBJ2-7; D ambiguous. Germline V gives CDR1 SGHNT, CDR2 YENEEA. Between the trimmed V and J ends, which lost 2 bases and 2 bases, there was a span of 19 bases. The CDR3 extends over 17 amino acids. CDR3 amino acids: CASSLSQGKAHPYEQYF. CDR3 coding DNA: TGTGCCAGCAGCTTATCCCAAGGCAAGGCCCATCCCTACGAGCAGTACTTC. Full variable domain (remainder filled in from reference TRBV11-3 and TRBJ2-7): EAGVVQSPRYKIIEKKQPVAFWCNPISGHNTLYWYLQNLGQGPELLIRYENEEAVDDSQLPKDRFSAERLKGVDSTLKIQPAELGDSAVYLCASSLSQGKAHPYEQYFGPGTRLTVT.

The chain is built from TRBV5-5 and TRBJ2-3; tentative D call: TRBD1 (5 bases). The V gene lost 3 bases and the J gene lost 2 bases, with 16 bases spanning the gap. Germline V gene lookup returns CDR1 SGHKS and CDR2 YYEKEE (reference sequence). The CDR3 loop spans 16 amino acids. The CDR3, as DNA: TGTGCCAGCAGCTCCCCGTCTGGGGCCTACACAGATACGCAGTATTTT. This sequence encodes CASSSPSGAYTDTQYF.

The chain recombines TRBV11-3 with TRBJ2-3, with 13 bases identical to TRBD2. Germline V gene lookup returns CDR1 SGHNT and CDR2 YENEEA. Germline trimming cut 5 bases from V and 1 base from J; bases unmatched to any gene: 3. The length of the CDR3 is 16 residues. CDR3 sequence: CASSPGTSGGTDTQYF. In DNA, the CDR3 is TGTGCCAGCAGCCCCGGGACTAGCGGGGGCACAGATACGCAGTATTTT.

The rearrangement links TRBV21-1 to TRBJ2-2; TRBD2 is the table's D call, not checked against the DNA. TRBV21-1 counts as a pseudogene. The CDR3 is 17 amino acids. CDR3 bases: TGTGCCAGCAGCAAAAACAAGGCCAAGCAGCCAGCGGAGGAGCTGTTTTTT. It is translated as CASSKNKAKQPAEELFF.

This CDR3 is CASSEYGELFF. For the CDR3, the DNA is TGTGCCAGCAGTGAGTACGGGGAGCTGTTTTTT. The rearrangement uses TRBV6-1 and TRBJ2-2; D is unclear. The ends were cut back, 3 bases at V and 7 bases at J, with 3 bases in the middle. CDR1 is MNHNS, CDR2 SASEGT, per germline. This CDR3 is 11 amino acids long.